Below are 6 T cell receptor beta chains sequenced from a single sample in a study of memory CD4+ T cells and cytomegalovirus serostatus. Single viable CD3+CD4+CD8-CD45RO+ cells were sorted as the memory CD4+ T cells. The assay was immunoSEQ multiplex PCR, and TCRdb's table has in-frame clones only and misses some. The sample has tens of thousands of clones, roughly 81% seen once. The specimen was memory CD4+ T cells from blood. The receptors stem from an adult in good health and CMV-seronegative.

The J gene is TRBJ2-7, the V gene TRBV18; 9 nucleotides match TRBD2. V lost 1 base to trimming and J lost 5 bases; unmatched junction nucleotides: 6. Per the germline V gene, CDR1 is KGHSH and CDR2 is LQKENI. This CDR3 contains 15 residues. CDR3 residues: CASSPLSGRSHEQYF. DNA for the CDR3: TGTGCCAGCTCACCACTGAGCGGGAGGTCCCACGAGCAGTACTTC.

The rearrangement joins TRBV7-8 to TRBJ1-2, with 7 bases fitting TRBD1. CDR1 and CDR2 (germline): SGHVS, FQNEAQ. The CDR3 covers 14 residues. V shed 4 bases and J 6 bases; nucleotides not matched to a gene: 8. CDR3 sequence: CASSSHRGSDGYTF. The CDR3 DNA reads TGTGCCAGCAGCTCCCACAGGGGCTCGGATGGCTACACCTTC.

The chain joins TRBV5-1 to TRBJ2-1, with TRBD2 identical over 9 bases. CDR1 is SGHRS, CDR2 YFSETQ, per germline. This CDR3 is built from 15 residues. J gave up 8 bases and V 3 bases, and 9 bases lay outside the gene matches. The CDR3 sequence: CASSSLSGSLYEQFF. CDR3 coding DNA: TGCGCCAGCAGCTCACTTAGCGGGAGTCTCTATGAGCAGTTCTTC.

This clone turned up a few times. The rearrangement joins TRBV29-1 to TRBJ2-5, with no clear D. Trimming took 0 bases from V and 4 from J, leaving 15 bases between them. The CDR3 runs to 15 residues. Germline V gene lookup returns CDR1 SQVTM and CDR2 ANQGSEA. DNA of the CDR3: TGCAGCGTTGAAGACTTGGCAGGACCAAGAGAGACCCAGTACTTC. This gives the protein CSVEDLAGPRETQYF.

V gene TRBV5-4 combines with J gene TRBJ2-5; D is undetermined. Looked up from germline, CDR1 is SGHNT and CDR2 is YYREEE (reference sequence). The CDR3 contains 15 residues. Trimming shortened V by 4 bases and J by 5 bases, and 18 bases separated the two germline ends. The CDR3 protein is CASSPIWGRAETQYF. CDR3 nucleotide sequence: TGTGCCAGCAGCCCGATCTGGGGTCGGGCGGAGACCCAGTACTTC.

The table lists this clone with a count of one. The chain carries TRBV5-1 and TRBJ2-7; 7 nucleotides align to TRBD1. Germline trimming cut 0 bases from V and 7 bases from J; bases unmatched to any gene: 10. The CDR3 is 15 amino acids. The germline V gene encodes CDR1 SGHRS and CDR2 YFSETQ. The CDR3 reads CASSLAATGIGEQYF. For the CDR3, the DNA is TGCGCCAGCAGCTTGGCCGCGACAGGGATCGGGGAGCAGTACTTC.